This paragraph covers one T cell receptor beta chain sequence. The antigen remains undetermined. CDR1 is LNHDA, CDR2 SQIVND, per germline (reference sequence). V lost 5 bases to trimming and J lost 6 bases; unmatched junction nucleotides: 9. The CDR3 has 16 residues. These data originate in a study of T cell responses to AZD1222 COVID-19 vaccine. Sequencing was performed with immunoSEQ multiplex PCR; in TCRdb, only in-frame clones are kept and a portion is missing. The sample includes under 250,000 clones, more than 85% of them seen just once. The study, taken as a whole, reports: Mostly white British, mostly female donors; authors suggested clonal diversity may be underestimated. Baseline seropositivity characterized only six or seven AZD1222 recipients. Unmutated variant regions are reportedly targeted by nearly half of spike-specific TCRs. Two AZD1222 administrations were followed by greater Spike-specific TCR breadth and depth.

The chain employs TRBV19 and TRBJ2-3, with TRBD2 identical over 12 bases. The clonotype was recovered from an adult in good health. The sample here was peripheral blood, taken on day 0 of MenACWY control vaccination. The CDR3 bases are TGTGCCAGTAGTTCTGCACTAGCGGGGGGCATCGATACGCAGTATTTT. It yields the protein CASSSALAGGIDTQYF.